These 29 T cell receptor beta chains were sequenced from one sample in a study of cytomegalovirus exposure and HLA in healthy donors. The repertoire was sequenced with immunoSEQ multiplex PCR; TCRdb's copy has only in-frame clones and lacks some. This sample has hundreds of thousands of clones; more than 85% occur once, and the top ten carry 9.5% to 15%. The specimen sequenced was PBMCs. The receptor set was obtained from a man between 18 and 35 years old in good health and CMV-seropositive.

The V and J genes are TRBV7-9 and TRBJ1-5; TRBD1 matches 9 bases. The V gene's germline CDR1 is SEHNR and CDR2 FQNEAQ (reference sequence). After removal of 1 base from V and 4 bases from J, the junction contained 8 bases not matched to a gene. This CDR3 spans 17 amino acids. The CDR3 DNA is TGTGCCAGCAGCTTAGAGGACAGGGGACTGTCGAATCAGCCCCAGCATTTT. Translated, it gives CASSLEDRGLSNQPQHF.

This chain connects TRBV5-1 to TRBJ2-5, with D tentatively TRBD1 (6 bases). The CDR3 contains 14 residues. Germline V CDR1 and CDR2: SGHRS, YFSETQ. With 2 bases removed from V and 2 bases from J, the gap between germline ends came to 10 bases. DNA of the CDR3: TGCGCCAGCAGCTTCCGGGACAATCAAGAGACCCAGTACTTC. It is translated as CASSFRDNQETQYF.

The rearrangement joins TRBV5-1 to TRBJ2-7; D is undetermined. The V end lost 3 bases, the J end lost 0 bases, and 1 base lay between the germline ends. The CDR3 is 11 residues long. Germline assignment: CDR1 SGHRS and CDR2 YFSETQ. CDR3 bases: TGCGCCAGCAGCTACTCCTACGAGCAGTACTTC. This translates into CASSYSYEQYF.

This clone occurred a few times. The chain carries TRBV5-1 and TRBJ1-1, with D unresolved. The CDR3 has 13 residues. The ends were cut back, 4 bases at V and 4 bases at J, with 11 bases in the middle. The V gene's germline CDR1 is SGHRS and CDR2 YFSETQ. CDR3 sequence reads: CASSDTAGTEAFF. The DNA for the CDR3 is TGCGCCAGCAGCGATACGGCGGGCACTGAAGCTTTCTTT.

This chain uses TRBV5-1 with TRBJ1-2; the D is unclear. CDR1 SGHRS and CDR2 YFSETQ come from the germline V gene. With 1 base removed from V and 5 bases from J, the gap between germline ends came to 9 bases. CDR3 length: 13 amino acids. The CDR3 DNA reads as TGCGCCAGCAGCTTGTTCTCCAGTTATGGCTACACCTTC. Its translation is CASSLFSSYGYTF.

The V gene is TRBV5-1, the J gene TRBJ2-7; 7 nucleotides match TRBD2. The ends lost 4 bases at V and 0 bases at J; junction bases unmatched: 13. The V gene's germline CDR1 is SGHRS and CDR2 YFSETQ. The CDR3 covers 17 residues. CDR3 loop: CASSAGVSGLTSYEQYF. The DNA for the CDR3 is TGCGCCAGCAGCGCGGGAGTTTCGGGACTCACCTCCTACGAGCAGTACTTC. Drawing the rest from reference TRBV5-1 and TRBJ2-7, the complete variable domain is KAGVTQTPRYLIKTRGQQVTLSCSPISGHRSVSWYQQTPGQGLQFLFEYFSETQRNKGNFPGRFSGRQFSNSRSEMNVSTLELGDSALYLCASSAGVSGLTSYEQYFGPGTRLTVT.

V is TRBV2 and J is TRBJ2-1; 7 nucleotides agree with TRBD2. Germline CDR1 reads SNHLY; CDR2 reads FYNNEI. The V gene end was trimmed by 6 bases and the J gene end by 1 base; junction bases not matched to a gene: 6. The CDR3 sequence is 15 residues long. As DNA, the CDR3 is TGTGCCAGCAGCAGCGCGGGGGTTTCCTACAATGAGCAGTTCTTC. Translated: CASSSAGVSYNEQFF. The full variable domain, rest sourced from reference TRBV2 and TRBJ2-1, is EPEVTQTPSHQVTQMGQEVILRCVPISNHLYFYWYRQILGQKVEFLVSFYNNEISEKSEIFDDQFSVERPDGSNFTLKIRSTKLEDSAMYFCASSSAGVSYNEQFFGPGTRLTVL.

The CDR3 loop reads CASSIGSEETQYF. CDR3 bases: TGTGCCAGCAGCATCGGGAGTGAAGAGACCCAGTACTTC. The rearrangement uses TRBV5-6 and TRBJ2-5, with TRBD2 as a possible D gene (6 bases). Trimming cost V 4 bases and J 3 bases, with 10 bases left between them. Germline CDR1 and CDR2: SGHDT and YYEEEE. The CDR3 runs to 13 residues. Supplemented by reference TRBV5-6 and TRBJ2-5, the full variable domain reads DAGVTQSPTHLIKTRGQQVTLRCSPKSGHDTVSWYQQALGQGPQFIFQYYEEEERQRGNFPDRFSGHQFPNYSSELNVNALLLGDSALYLCASSIGSEETQYFGPGTRLLVL.

This rearrangement joins TRBV5-4 to TRBJ1-1, with a possible D match to TRBD1 (6 bases). CDR1 and CDR2 (germline): SGHNT, YYREEE (reference sequence). Trimming removed 3 bases from V and 4 bases from J, with 13 bases in between. This CDR3 spans 14 amino acids. For the CDR3, the DNA is TGTGCCAGCAGCTCGGGGGGGCTTGGCACTGAAGCTTTCTTT. Its protein product is CASSSGGLGTEAFF.

The chain couples TRBV5-1 to TRBJ2-2, with 7 bases identical to TRBD1. From germline, CDR1 is SGHRS and CDR2 YFSETQ. The CDR3 loop spans 14 amino acids. J gave up 1 base and V 3 bases, and 0 bases lay outside the gene matches. The CDR3 loop reads CASSWTGNTGELFF. As DNA, the CDR3 is TGCGCCAGCAGCTGGACAGGGAACACCGGGGAGCTGTTTTTT.

As concerns this clone: Other DNA sequences within the sample encode an identical CDR3. The gene calls are TRBV5-1 and TRBJ2-1, with D uncertain. This CDR3 has 14 amino acids. The V and J ends lost 1 base and 2 bases respectively, with 7 bases between them. The germline gives CDR1 SGHRS, CDR2 YFSETQ. The CDR3: CASSLSGAYNEQFF. CDR3 bases: TGCGCCAGCAGCTTGAGTGGGGCCTACAATGAGCAGTTCTTC.

The chain links TRBV7-6 to TRBJ2-1, with D uncertain. CDR1 and CDR2 (germline): SGHVS, FNYEAQ. This CDR3 contains 15 residues. V was trimmed by 0 bases and J by 1 base, leaving 7 bases between them. The CDR3 coding sequence is TGTGCCAGCAGCTTAGCGGGTTATTCCTACAATGAGCAGTTCTTC. Translating it yields CASSLAGYSYNEQFF.

The gene calls are TRBV6-5 and TRBJ1-3, with TRBD1 identical over 9 bases. Germline CDR1 and CDR2: MNHEY and SVGAGI. V lost 2 bases and J lost 6; bases outside the gene matches: 5. The length of the CDR3 is 15 residues. The CDR3 sequence is CASSYGGQGKNTIYF. The CDR3 nucleotides are TGTGCCAGCAGTTACGGCGGACAGGGGAAAAACACCATATATTTT.

The DNA for the CDR3 is TGTGCCAGCAGCTTGGTGGTGGCGGAGTCCTACAATGAGCAGTTCTTC. Amino acids: CASSLVVAESYNEQFF. The chain is built from TRBV5-6 and TRBJ2-1; D remains ambiguous. Germline V gene data show CDR1 as SGHDT and CDR2 as YYEEEE. Trimming shortened V by 0 bases and J by 1 base, and 11 bases separated the two germline ends. This CDR3 spans 16 amino acids.

The chain carries TRBV27 and TRBJ1-1; no clear D gene. CDR1 and CDR2 from the germline V gene are MNHEY and SMNVEV (reference sequence). The CDR3 has 15 residues. Trimming stripped 5 bases from V and 2 bases from J, with 15 bases between. In nucleotides, the CDR3 is TGTGCCAGCAGTCCCCGGACTGATGGTAACACTGAAGCTTTCTTT. It specifies CASSPRTDGNTEAFF.

This chain joins TRBV25-1 and TRBJ2-7; 8 bases align to TRBD2. V lost 4 bases and J lost 3; bases outside the gene matches: 8. The CDR3 has 15 amino acids. Per germline, CDR1 MGHDK and CDR2 SYGVNS. The CDR3 spells CASSATSGTRYEQYF. In DNA, the CDR3 is TGTGCCAGCAGTGCAACTAGCGGAACACGCTACGAGCAGTACTTC.

This clone was seen a single time. The rearrangement links TRBV7-2 to TRBJ2-1; D call uncertain. The CDR3 is 13 amino acids. Between the trimmed V and J ends, which lost 0 bases and 8 bases, there was a span of 8 bases. Germline assignment: CDR1 SGHTA and CDR2 FQGNSA. Here the CDR3 DNA reads TGTGCCAGCAGCTTAGCGCTCAAGGATGAGCAGTTCTTC. Its protein is CASSLALKDEQFF.

The chain links TRBV6-1 to TRBJ1-2, with a possible D match to TRBD1 (6 bases). Germline values: CDR1 MNHNS, CDR2 SASEGT. The V end was cut by 0 bases, the J end by 0 bases, with 14 bases between. This CDR3 spans 17 amino acids. The CDR3 coding sequence is TGTGCCAGCAGTGAAGCTTATATTGGACAGACTAACTATGGCTACACCTTC. Translation: CASSEAYIGQTNYGYTF.

This clone was seen a few times. The J gene is TRBJ2-7, the V gene TRBV5-4; 8 bases map to TRBD1. V dropped 0 bases and J dropped 3; count of bases not matched to a gene: 5. The CDR3 has 15 residues. Per the germline V gene, CDR1 is SGHNT and CDR2 is YYREEE (reference sequence). CDR3 nucleotides: TGTGCCAGCAGCTTGGCGCAGGGGGCCGACTACGAGCAGTACTTC. Protein product: CASSLAQGADYEQYF.

The chain carries TRBV5-6 and TRBJ2-3, with unresolved D. Trimming stripped 1 base from V and 2 bases from J, with 11 bases between. The CDR3 consists of 15 residues. The germline V gene encodes CDR1 SGHDT and CDR2 YYEEEE. CDR3 region: CASSLTPNPTDTQYF. The CDR3 DNA reads as TGTGCCAGCAGCTTGACACCCAATCCCACAGATACGCAGTATTTT.

The CDR3 DNA sequence: TGTGCCAGCAGTGAAGGCAGTTACGATGGCTACACCTTC. Protein sequence: CASSEGSYDGYTF. The rearrangement links TRBV2 to TRBJ1-2; no reliable D call. This CDR3 contains 13 residues. Germline V gene sequence: CDR1 SNHLY, CDR2 FYNNEI. Trimming shortened V by 1 base and J by 6 bases, and 9 bases separated the two germline ends.

V is TRBV6-5 and J is TRBJ2-7; 11 bases align to TRBD2. Germline assignment: CDR1 MNHEY and CDR2 SVGAGI. The ends lost 8 bases at V and 4 bases at J; junction bases unmatched: 7. This CDR3 comprises 14 residues. This chain's CDR3 is CASGLAGGKYEQYF. DNA for the CDR3: TGTGCCAGCGGATTAGCGGGAGGGAAGTACGAGCAGTACTTC.

The chain joins TRBV7-9 to TRBJ2-7, with 8 bases lining up with TRBD2. This CDR3 is 14 amino acids long. The ends lost 5 bases at V and 4 bases at J; junction bases unmatched: 7. Germline lookup yields CDR1 SEHNR and CDR2 FQNEAQ (reference sequence). The DNA of the CDR3 is TGTGCCAGCAGCCCAGCGGGAGTCCCGTACGAGCAGTACTTC. This codes for CASSPAGVPYEQYF.

CDR3 protein: CAISESRGEPQHF. The CDR3 DNA reads TGTGCCATCAGTGAGTCTCGTGGAGAGCCCCAGCATTTT. J is TRBJ1-5 and V is TRBV10-3, with D hard to call. Deletions cut 0 bases from V and 8 bases from J, with 8 bases between. Germline lookup yields CDR1 ENHRY and CDR2 SYGVKD. This CDR3 region has 13 residues.

This rearrangement joins TRBV5-1 to TRBJ2-2, with 9 bases fitting TRBD1. In germline, CDR1 is SGHRS, CDR2 YFSETQ. Trimming at V came to 5 bases and at J to 5 bases, leaving 4 bases not matched to a gene. The CDR3 consists of 14 residues. The CDR3 region is CASSGQGLTGELFF. CDR3 bases: TGCGCCAGCAGTGGACAGGGGCTTACCGGGGAGCTGTTTTTT. Drawing the rest from reference TRBV5-1 and TRBJ2-2, the complete variable domain is KAGVTQTPRYLIKTRGQQVTLSCSPISGHRSVSWYQQTPGQGLQFLFEYFSETQRNKGNFPGRFSGRQFSNSRSEMNVSTLELGDSALYLCASSGQGLTGELFFGEGSRLTVL.

This clone showed up just once. The rearrangement links TRBV6-1 to TRBJ1-5; D remains unclear. The germline V gene encodes CDR1 MNHNS and CDR2 SASEGT. Deletions cut 3 bases from V and 2 bases from J, with 8 bases between. CDR3 length: 14 residues. The CDR3 reads CASSDGLGNQPQHF. CDR3 bases: TGTGCCAGCAGTGATGGTCTGGGCAATCAGCCCCAGCATTTT.

The rearrangement links TRBV5-1 to TRBJ1-4; the D gene is possibly TRBD1 (5 bases). Germline CDR1 is SGHRS and CDR2 is YFSETQ. Trimming took off 0 bases at V and 8 bases at J, with 11 bases between the two ends. CDR3 size: 14 residues. CDR3 region: CASSLEGFHEKLFF. Here the CDR3 DNA reads TGCGCCAGCAGCTTGGAGGGGTTCCACGAAAAACTGTTTTTT.

V and J are TRBV5-1 and TRBJ2-1; 10 bases line up with TRBD2. CDR1 and CDR2 (germline): SGHRS, YFSETQ. This CDR3 spans 16 amino acids. With V trimmed by 3 bases and J by 5 bases, 8 bases remained unmatched. CDR3 DNA: TGCGCCAGCAGCTCCGCCGGACTAGCGGATAACAATGAGCAGTTCTTC. As protein: CASSSAGLADNNEQFF.

The chain recombines TRBV6-5 with TRBJ1-3; D not resolved. This CDR3 has 15 amino acids. Germline CDR1 and CDR2: MNHEY and SVGAGI. The V gene lost 2 bases and the J gene lost 0 bases, with 8 bases spanning the gap. The CDR3 region has the DNA TGTGCCAGCAGTTACCGCGAGGGCTCTGGAAACACCATATATTTT. Translation: CASSYREGSGNTIYF.